Listed here is a single T cell receptor (beta chain). The antigen is unknown. This entry belongs to a study of breast tumors, draining lymph nodes, adjacent tissues. Findings and limits, study-wide: Findings are consistent with lymph node origin and intratumoral expansion of most tumor T cells. Compared with lymph nodes, tumors were less diverse; compared with nontumor tissue, more.

Breast cancer patients provided tissue from their axillary draining lymph nodes. V lost 4 bases, J lost 6 bases, and 15 bases lay in between. The CDR3 is 15 amino acids. Germline V gene data show CDR1 as MNHNS and CDR2 as SASEGT. TCRdb used MiXCR to reprocess the multiplex PCR reads, holding one entry per CDR3 protein. The sample holds about 200,000 distinct CDR3 sequences, less than 35% seen once. The sequence was collected from a female donor with breast cancer. Some clones in this sample may be carry-over from other donors' samples. The chain employs TRBV6-1 and TRBJ2-2; tentatively, D is TRBD1 or TRBD2 (7 bases each). Sequencing input: axillary lymph node tissue. CDR3 bases: TGTGCCAGCAGTGCCTCCAGGGGGGGGGCCGGGGAGCTGTTTTTT. This translates into CASSASRGGAGELFF.